The 20 T cell receptor beta chains below come from one sample, sequenced in a study of blood T cell repertoires in COVID-19. Profiling relied on immunoSEQ multiplex PCR, and the TCRdb table lists in-frame clones only, not all of them. This sample has roughly 250,000 clones, with 65% to 85% found just once. Sequenced material: peripheral blood. Receptors were obtained from a human donor in a cohort sampled during active COVID-19.

The V and J genes are TRBV5-1 and TRBJ2-2, with TRBD2 as a possible D gene (7 bases). Trimming cost V 0 bases and J 4 bases, with 16 bases left between them. The V gene's germline CDR1 is SGHRS and CDR2 YFSETQ. The CDR3 contains 17 residues. This chain's CDR3 is CASSLGSRGASTGELFF. The CDR3 bases are TGCGCCAGCAGCTTGGGCTCTCGGGGGGCTAGCACCGGGGAGCTGTTTTTT.

The rearrangement joins TRBV10-3 to TRBJ1-3; TRBD1 aligns across 7 bases. The CDR3 runs 14 residues. Germline V CDR1 and CDR2: ENHRY, SYGVKD. The V gene end was trimmed by 6 bases and the J gene end by 0 bases; junction bases not matched to a gene: 2. CDR3 loop: CAISSGGSGNTIYF. CDR3 nucleotides: TGTGCCATCAGCTCAGGGGGCTCTGGAAACACCATATATTTT.

The J gene is TRBJ2-3, the V gene TRBV4-1; D is possibly TRBD1 (5 bases). The germline gives CDR1 MGHRA, CDR2 YSYEKL. The CDR3 contains 21 residues. Trimming removed 2 bases from V and 1 base from J, with 28 bases in between. In DNA form, the CDR3 reads TGCGCCAGCAGCCAACCGTCGGGTGGAGTCGTAGGGGCTGCTGGCACAGATACGCAGTATTTT. Translation gives CASSQPSGGVVGAAGTDTQYF.

The chain carries TRBV4-2 and TRBJ1-5; 9 bases map to TRBD1. This CDR3 is 15 amino acids long. The V gene's germline CDR1 is LGHNA and CDR2 YNFKEQ. Trimming cost V 2 bases and J 5 bases; bases outside gene matches: 4. The CDR3 sequence: CASSQKDRGDQPQHF. CDR3 in DNA: TGTGCCAGCAGCCAAAAGGACAGGGGTGATCAGCCCCAGCATTTT.

This chain connects TRBV7-9 to TRBJ2-6; D is perhaps TRBD2 (5 bases). The CDR3 is 19 residues long. Germline CDR1 reads SEHNR; CDR2 reads FQNEAQ (reference sequence). The V gene lost 2 bases and the J gene lost 0 bases, with 17 bases spanning the gap. CDR3: CASSLTIARVSSGANVLTF. The CDR3 DNA is TGTGCCAGCAGCTTAACAATCGCGCGGGTGAGCTCTGGGGCCAACGTCCTGACTTTC.

The rearrangement links TRBV10-3 to TRBJ1-6; 8 bases agree with TRBD1. Trimming took 5 bases from V and 8 from J; bases not matched to a gene: 5. Germline V gene data show CDR1 as ENHRY and CDR2 as SYGVKD. The CDR3 has 14 amino acids. CDR3 residues: CAISKTGEDSPLHF. CDR3 coding DNA: TGTGCCATCAGTAAGACAGGGGAAGATTCACCCCTCCACTTT.

This CDR3 reads CASSAGQLNYGYTF. CDR3 DNA sequence: TGTGCCAGCAGTGCTGGACAGCTTAACTATGGCTACACCTTC. The V and J genes are TRBV5-5 and TRBJ1-2; D perhaps matches TRBD1 (6 bases). CDR1 is SGHKS and CDR2 is YYEKEE in the germline V gene (reference sequence). Trimming took 5 bases from V and 1 from J, leaving 12 bases between them. This CDR3 contains 14 residues. Combining the CDR3 with reference TRBV5-5 and TRBJ1-2 gives the whole variable domain DAGVTQSPTHLIKTRGQQVTLRCSPISGHKSVSWYQQVLGQGPQFIFQYYEKEERGRGNFPDRFSARQFPNYSSELNVNALLLGDSALYLCASSAGQLNYGYTFGSGTRLTVV.

This clone is a singleton in its sample. The same CDR3 is also encoded by other DNA sequences in this sample. The V and J genes are TRBV20-1 and TRBJ2-5; D gene unclear. The germline gives CDR1 DFQATT, CDR2 SNEGSKA (reference sequence). The CDR3 covers 11 residues. Deletions cut 5 bases from V and 5 bases from J, with 9 bases between. CDR3: CSAEHSETQYF. Written as DNA, the CDR3 is TGCAGTGCTGAGCACTCGGAGACCCAGTACTTC.

The V gene is TRBV30, the J gene TRBJ2-7; 9 nucleotides agree with TRBD1. Trimming took 5 bases from V and 5 from J; bases not matched to a gene: 10. The V gene's germline CDR1 is GTSNPN and CDR2 SVGIG (reference sequence). This CDR3 has 14 amino acids. CDR3 in DNA: TGTGCCTGGGGACCGGGACAGGGAGGCAACGAGCAGTACTTC. It codes for CAWGPGQGGNEQYF.

This clone came up once. As DNA, the CDR3 is TGTGCCAGCAGTTCCCGACAGGCTTATAATTCACCCCTCCACTTT. Translation: CASSSRQAYNSPLHF. This chain links TRBV28 with TRBJ1-6; TRBD1 might be the D (6 bases). Per germline, CDR1 MDHEN and CDR2 SYDVKM. V was pared by 4 bases and J by 4 bases, with 11 bases between. This CDR3 is 15 amino acids long.

This chain links TRBV30 with TRBJ2-3; 9 nucleotides agree with TRBD2. The CDR3 has 16 amino acids. Trimming took 0 bases from V and 2 from J; bases not matched to a gene: 6. From germline, CDR1 is GTSNPN and CDR2 SVGIG (reference sequence). CDR3 coding DNA: TGTGCCTGGAGTGTAGGGTCTAGCGGGGCCACAGATACGCAGTATTTT. This sequence encodes CAWSVGSSGATDTQYF.

The chain carries TRBV7-9 and TRBJ2-7; 8 bases are shared with TRBD1. The CDR3 totals 15 residues. CDR1 and CDR2 (germline): SEHNR, FQNEAQ (reference sequence). J lost 1 base, V lost 2 bases, and 4 bases had no gene match. The chain's CDR3 is CASSLTGQVSYEQYF. The DNA of the CDR3 is TGTGCCAGCAGCTTAACGGGACAGGTATCCTACGAGCAGTACTTC. The full variable domain, in which reference TRBV7-9 and TRBJ2-7 provide the parts outside the CDR3, is DTGVSQNPRHKITKRGQNVTFRCDPISEHNRLYWYRQTLGQGPEFLTYFQNEAQLEKSRLLSDRFSAERPKGSFSTLEIQRTEQGDSAMYLCASSLTGQVSYEQYFGPGTRLTVT.

The chain employs TRBV3-1 (or the pseudogene TRBV3-2) and TRBJ2-1; tentative D call: TRBD1 (5 bases). Trimming pared 1 base from V and 9 bases from J, leaving 10 bases between. The CDR3 is 13 amino acids. From germline, CDR1 is LGHDT and CDR2 YNNKEL (reference sequence). CDR3 coding DNA: TGTGCCAGCAGCCAAGGGACATCCGTTGAGCAGTTCTTC. Translation: CASSQGTSVEQFF.

This chain uses TRBV18 with TRBJ2-5; D remains ambiguous. Trimming removed 0 bases at V and 4 bases at J, with 9 bases between. CDR1 is KGHSH, CDR2 LQKENI, per germline. The CDR3 length is 14 residues. The CDR3 sequence: CASSPPSSGETQYF. CDR3 coding DNA: TGTGCCAGCTCACCACCGAGTTCGGGAGAGACCCAGTACTTC.

CDR3 in DNA: TGTGCCAGCAAAAGCGCCCAGGGGTATGGCTACACCTTC. Its translation is CASKSAQGYGYTF. The gene calls are TRBV27 and TRBJ1-2, with D possibly being TRBD1 (6 bases). The CDR3 length is 13 residues. Germline V CDR1 and CDR2: MNHEY, SMNVEV (reference sequence). The V gene lost 7 bases and the J gene lost 5 bases, with 14 bases spanning the gap.

The chain uses TRBV11-2 and TRBJ2-7; 7 nucleotides agree with TRBD2. The V gene's germline CDR1 is SGHAT and CDR2 FQNNGV. J was trimmed by 3 bases and V by 0 bases; bases with no gene match: 5. The CDR3 totals 15 residues. The CDR3 DNA sequence: TGTGCCAGCAGCTTAGATGGACGGGAGGTCTACGAGCAGTACTTC. Amino acids: CASSLDGREVYEQYF.

This sequence joins TRBV5-4 and TRBJ1-3, with 7 bases identical to TRBD1. The CDR3 runs 16 residues. The junction had 10 bases not matched to a gene; V was cut back by 3 bases and J by 4 bases. Germline V gives CDR1 SGHNT, CDR2 YYREEE (reference sequence). CDR3 DNA: TGTGCCAGCAGCTGGAAAGGGGGCTCGGGAGGAAACACCATATATTTT. It specifies CASSWKGGSGGNTIYF.

The chain combines TRBV5-4 with TRBJ2-7, with a tentative D call TRBD2 (5 bases). Germline assignment: CDR1 SGHNT and CDR2 YYREEE (reference sequence). Trimming took off 3 bases at V and 4 bases at J, with 11 bases between the two ends. The CDR3 is made up of 13 amino acids. The CDR3 sequence: CASSSSGFYEQYF. CDR3 sequence (DNA): TGTGCCAGCAGCTCGAGCGGCTTTTACGAGCAGTACTTC.

The chain recombines TRBV7-6 with TRBJ2-1; TRBD2 matches 8 bases. The V gene's germline CDR1 is SGHVS and CDR2 FNYEAQ. The CDR3 has 13 amino acids. Trimming cost V 3 bases and J 16 bases; bases outside gene matches: 11. CDR3 sequence (DNA): TGTGCCAGCAGCTTCCGGGAGGGGACGCCCCACTTCTTC. Translation: CASSFREGTPHFF.

The rearrangement links TRBV9 to TRBJ2-2; perhaps TRBD1 as D (5 bases). This CDR3 contains 16 residues. CDR1 SGDLS and CDR2 YYNGEE come from the germline V gene. V was clipped by 2 bases and J by 2 bases, with 13 bases between them. CDR3 DNA: TGTGCCAGCAGCGTGTCACTCAGGGTCAACACCGGGGAGCTGTTTTTT. This sequence encodes CASSVSLRVNTGELFF.